This T cell receptor beta chain was recorded in a study of control samples from healthy donors and cancer patients. The assay was immunoSEQ multiplex PCR, and TCRdb's table has in-frame clones only and misses some. In the table there are 400,000 to 500,000 clones, around 90% of which are singletons. This clonotype was obtained from a man aged 35-49 years with head and neck cancer. The specimen was PBMCs.

CDR3 amino acids: CASSPGGSGNTIYF. Written as DNA, the CDR3 is TGCGCCAGTAGCCCGGGGGGCTCTGGAAACACCATATATTTT. The chain employs TRBV5-1 and TRBJ1-3, with D tentatively TRBD1 (5 bases). The CDR3 totals 14 residues. Trimming cost V 8 bases and J 0 bases, with 12 bases left between them. Germline CDR1 is SGHRS and CDR2 is YFSETQ.